The clone carrying this T cell receptor beta chain has a handful of counts. Repertoires were generated with immunoSEQ multiplex PCR, while TCRdb's copy carries only in-frame clones and drops some. The data hold 200,000 to 250,000 clones, with 65% to 90% observed a single time. Between the trimmed V and J ends, which lost 3 bases and 0 bases, there was a span of 15 bases. This CDR3 is built from 17 residues. The V gene's germline CDR1 is SGHDN and CDR2 FVKESK. The data belong to a study of blood T cell repertoires in COVID-19. Whole-study context: The study drew acute and convalescent COVID-19 samples from the United States, Italy and Spain. The cDNA or gDNA used as material had been derived from T cells, B-cell-depleted T cells, or PBMCs.

The sample consisted of PBMCs or T cells enriched from blood (not recorded which). The receptor was isolated from a middle-aged man who had recovered from COVID-19. V gene TRBV14 combines with J gene TRBJ2-4; D might be TRBD2 (6 bases). The CDR3 DNA is TGTGCCAGCAGCCAGATGGGACTCTCTATAGCCAAAAACATTCAGTACTTC. Translation: CASSQMGLSIAKNIQYF.